This record concerns one T cell receptor (beta chain) sequence. One junction end does not reproduce the germline sequence, and a read error may be involved. The sample is drawn from a study of tumor-infiltrating lymphocytes in primary liver carcinoma. Germline CDR1 is LGHNA and CDR2 is YNFKEQ. The length of the CDR3 is 18 residues. A constant-region primer served to make TCR beta cDNA from roughly 460 ng total RNA. Researchers made the TCR beta libraries by running three nested multiplex PCR rounds with slightly modified ARM-PCR. Both of the initial two PCR rounds ran for around 9 cycles and employed TRBV1-TRBV30 forward primers alongside a C-beta reverse primer. TCRdb itself ran the multiplex PCR reads through MiXCR, one entry per CDR3 protein. The sample yields 330,000 or so distinct CDR3 sequences, less than 75% seen once. Germline DNA was also extracted, while the blood RNA originated from unsorted whole blood. Patients showed chronic HBV infection and an absence of prior treatment.

The source of this sequence is a man aged 40-49 years with primary liver carcinoma and hepatitis B virus infection. The sample comprised peripheral blood. The genes are TRBV4-2 and TRBJ1-4, with a possible D match to TRBD1 (5 bases). The CDR3 loop reads CASSLRQNPYTTNDKLFF. As DNA, the CDR3 is TGTGCCAGCAGCCTAAGACAGAACCCCTATACGACTAATGATAAACTGTTTTTT.